The clone carrying this TCR beta chain has more than one count but fewer than ten. Antigen specificity is unknown. The data were obtained in a study of T cell responses to AZD1222 COVID-19 vaccine. Overall study results and limits: Breadth and depth of Spike-specific TCRs rose after two AZD1222 doses.

Profiled with immunoSEQ multiplex PCR; TCRdb holds only in-frame clones, not every one. The sample carries 95,000 to 100,000 clones, roughly 86% recorded once. The clonotype was recovered from an adult who received the AZD1222 COVID-19 vaccine. The sample was peripheral blood, taken 28 days after the second AZD1222 dose.

DNA for the CDR3: TGTGCCAGCACCGGACTAGCGGGGGGCTACGAGCAGTACTTC. Amino acids: CASTGLAGGYEQYF. The gene calls are TRBV2 and TRBJ2-7, with 14 bases matching TRBD2. The CDR3 runs to 14 residues. With 7 bases clipped from V and 3 bases from J, the junction kept 2 bases outside the gene matches. Germline loops: CDR1 SNHLY, CDR2 FYNNEI. The full variable domain, rest sourced from reference TRBV2 and TRBJ2-7, is EPEVTQTPSHQVTQMGQEVILRCVPISNHLYFYWYRQILGQKVEFLVSFYNNEISEKSEIFDDQFSVERPDGSNFTLKIRSTKLEDSAMYFCASTGLAGGYEQYFGPGTRLTVT.